Listed below are T cell receptor beta chains from one sample, sequenced in a study of cytomegalovirus exposure and HLA in healthy donors. Profiling relied on immunoSEQ multiplex PCR, and the TCRdb table lists in-frame clones only, not all of them. Here the sample spans 95,000 to 150,000 clones, around 85% being singletons. The specimen sequenced was PBMCs. These TCRs come from a man aged 18 to 29 in good health and CMV-seropositive. CDR3s include the opening cysteine and the closing phenylalanine or tryptophan. D genes are given only for firm matches. Clone size is not always given. Where it is, it says once, few, many or a class for expanded clones.

j_gene | abundance | v_gene | d_gene | CDR3aa | CDR3nt
TRBJ1-5 | . | TRBV27 | . | CASSLFGREDQPQHF | TGTGCCAGCAGTTTATTCGGCAGGGAGGATCAGCCCCAGCATTTT
TRBJ2-3 | once | TRBV7-2 | TRBD2 | CASSLIGGGTGDTQYF | TGTGCCAGCAGCTTAATTGGCGGGGGGACGGGAGATACGCAGTATTTT
TRBJ1-2 | . | TRBV25-1 | TRBD1 | CASQWTGGEYTF | TGTGCCAGCCAGTGGACAGGGGGCGAGTACACCTTC
TRBJ2-1 | . | TRBV4-3 | TRBD2 | CASSQVGSGRDEQFF | TGCGCCAGCAGCCAAGTGGGTAGCGGGAGGGATGAGCAGTTCTTC
TRBJ1-1 | . | TRBV2 | TRBD1 | CASSLTGDNTEAFF | TGTGCCAGCAGCCTGACAGGGGATAACACTGAAGCTTTCTTT
TRBJ2-2 | . | TRBV2 | . | CASSVEASYSNTGELFF | TGTGCCAGCAGTGTGGAGGCGTCTTATTCGAACACCGGGGAGCTGTTTTTT
TRBJ1-1 | . | TRBV19 | . | CASSIAGTPWTEAFF | TGTGCCAGTAGTATCGCTGGGACACCGTGGACTGAAGCTTTCTTT
TRBJ2-3 | . | TRBV7-4 | . | CASSLHGSDTQYF | TGTGCCAGCAGCTTGCACGGGTCAGATACGCAGTATTTT
TRBJ1-1 | . | TRBV29-1 | TRBD1 | CSVETGRNTEAFF | TGCAGCGTAGAGACAGGGCGGAACACTGAAGCTTTCTTT
TRBJ2-6 | few | TRBV2 | TRBD2 | CASMLAGVDSGANVLTF | TGTGCCAGCATGCTAGCGGGAGTTGATTCTGGGGCCAACGTCCTGACTTTC
TRBJ1-2 | . | TRBV9 | TRBD1 | CASSGETGDPGGGYTF | TGTGCCAGCAGCGGAGAGACAGGGGACCCCGGGGGGGGCTACACCTTC
TRBJ1-2 | once | TRBV18 | TRBD1 | CASSPRDRVFPVGYTF | TGTGCCAGCTCACCAAGGGACAGGGTCTTTCCCGTAGGCTACACCTTC
TRBJ2-1 | . | TRBV7-6 | . | CASSQSLAGPPFF | TGTGCCAGCAGCCAATCCCTGGCGGGTCCCCCGTTCTTC
TRBJ1-4 | . | TRBV30 | TRBD1 | CAWSVRDRGNEKLFF | TGTGCCTGGAGTGTACGTGACAGGGGCAATGAAAAACTGTTTTTT
TRBJ1-1 | once | TRBV9 | . | CASSQSRGTEAFF | TGTGCCAGCAGCCAAAGCCGGGGGACTGAAGCTTTCTTT
TRBJ1-5 | . | TRBV6-5 | . | CASSSNAGQPQHF | TGTGCCAGCAGTTCCAACGCGGGTCAGCCCCAGCATTTT
TRBJ2-7 | . | TRBV5-5 | TRBD2 | CASSLGAGDEQYF | TGTGCCAGCAGCTTGGGGGCGGGGGACGAGCAGTACTTC
TRBJ2-1 | . | TRBV30 | TRBD2 | CAWGLAGNAYNEQFF | TGTGCCTGGGGTCTAGCGGGCAATGCCTACAATGAGCAGTTCTTC
TRBJ2-2 | . | TRBV7-9 | . | CASSLGSGAGTGELFF | TGTGCCAGCAGCTTAGGATCAGGGGCCGGCACCGGGGAGCTGTTTTTT
TRBJ1-1 | . | TRBV7-9 | . | CASSSRWLSEAFF | TGTGCCAGCAGCTCCCGGTGGTTGTCTGAAGCTTTTTTT